This T cell receptor beta chain was identified during a study of shared clonotypes between healthy human individuals. General study findings and limits: About 5.2% was the fraction of naive CD4 clonotypes found shared across a few donors.

For this clone: Antigen unknown.

The assay used deep level. Some clones are missing from TCRdb's copy, which holds only in-frame ones; the method was immunoSEQ multiplex PCR. This table has about 2,500,000 clones, about 92% appearing once. V lost 5 bases and J 6 bases, leaving 13 bases between the germline ends. Germline loops: CDR1 SGHVS, CDR2 FQNEAQ. CDR3 length equals 14 residues. V usage is TRBV7-8 and J usage is TRBJ1-4; D might be TRBD1 (5 bases). This sequence originates from a man younger than 35 in good health. Sequenced sample: naive CD4+ T cells sorted from blood. Sample subset: CD45RA+ positively selected. CDR3: CASSLRQLDEKLFF. The CDR3 nucleotides are TGTGCCAGCAGCCTCAGACAGCTGGATGAAAAACTGTTTTTT.